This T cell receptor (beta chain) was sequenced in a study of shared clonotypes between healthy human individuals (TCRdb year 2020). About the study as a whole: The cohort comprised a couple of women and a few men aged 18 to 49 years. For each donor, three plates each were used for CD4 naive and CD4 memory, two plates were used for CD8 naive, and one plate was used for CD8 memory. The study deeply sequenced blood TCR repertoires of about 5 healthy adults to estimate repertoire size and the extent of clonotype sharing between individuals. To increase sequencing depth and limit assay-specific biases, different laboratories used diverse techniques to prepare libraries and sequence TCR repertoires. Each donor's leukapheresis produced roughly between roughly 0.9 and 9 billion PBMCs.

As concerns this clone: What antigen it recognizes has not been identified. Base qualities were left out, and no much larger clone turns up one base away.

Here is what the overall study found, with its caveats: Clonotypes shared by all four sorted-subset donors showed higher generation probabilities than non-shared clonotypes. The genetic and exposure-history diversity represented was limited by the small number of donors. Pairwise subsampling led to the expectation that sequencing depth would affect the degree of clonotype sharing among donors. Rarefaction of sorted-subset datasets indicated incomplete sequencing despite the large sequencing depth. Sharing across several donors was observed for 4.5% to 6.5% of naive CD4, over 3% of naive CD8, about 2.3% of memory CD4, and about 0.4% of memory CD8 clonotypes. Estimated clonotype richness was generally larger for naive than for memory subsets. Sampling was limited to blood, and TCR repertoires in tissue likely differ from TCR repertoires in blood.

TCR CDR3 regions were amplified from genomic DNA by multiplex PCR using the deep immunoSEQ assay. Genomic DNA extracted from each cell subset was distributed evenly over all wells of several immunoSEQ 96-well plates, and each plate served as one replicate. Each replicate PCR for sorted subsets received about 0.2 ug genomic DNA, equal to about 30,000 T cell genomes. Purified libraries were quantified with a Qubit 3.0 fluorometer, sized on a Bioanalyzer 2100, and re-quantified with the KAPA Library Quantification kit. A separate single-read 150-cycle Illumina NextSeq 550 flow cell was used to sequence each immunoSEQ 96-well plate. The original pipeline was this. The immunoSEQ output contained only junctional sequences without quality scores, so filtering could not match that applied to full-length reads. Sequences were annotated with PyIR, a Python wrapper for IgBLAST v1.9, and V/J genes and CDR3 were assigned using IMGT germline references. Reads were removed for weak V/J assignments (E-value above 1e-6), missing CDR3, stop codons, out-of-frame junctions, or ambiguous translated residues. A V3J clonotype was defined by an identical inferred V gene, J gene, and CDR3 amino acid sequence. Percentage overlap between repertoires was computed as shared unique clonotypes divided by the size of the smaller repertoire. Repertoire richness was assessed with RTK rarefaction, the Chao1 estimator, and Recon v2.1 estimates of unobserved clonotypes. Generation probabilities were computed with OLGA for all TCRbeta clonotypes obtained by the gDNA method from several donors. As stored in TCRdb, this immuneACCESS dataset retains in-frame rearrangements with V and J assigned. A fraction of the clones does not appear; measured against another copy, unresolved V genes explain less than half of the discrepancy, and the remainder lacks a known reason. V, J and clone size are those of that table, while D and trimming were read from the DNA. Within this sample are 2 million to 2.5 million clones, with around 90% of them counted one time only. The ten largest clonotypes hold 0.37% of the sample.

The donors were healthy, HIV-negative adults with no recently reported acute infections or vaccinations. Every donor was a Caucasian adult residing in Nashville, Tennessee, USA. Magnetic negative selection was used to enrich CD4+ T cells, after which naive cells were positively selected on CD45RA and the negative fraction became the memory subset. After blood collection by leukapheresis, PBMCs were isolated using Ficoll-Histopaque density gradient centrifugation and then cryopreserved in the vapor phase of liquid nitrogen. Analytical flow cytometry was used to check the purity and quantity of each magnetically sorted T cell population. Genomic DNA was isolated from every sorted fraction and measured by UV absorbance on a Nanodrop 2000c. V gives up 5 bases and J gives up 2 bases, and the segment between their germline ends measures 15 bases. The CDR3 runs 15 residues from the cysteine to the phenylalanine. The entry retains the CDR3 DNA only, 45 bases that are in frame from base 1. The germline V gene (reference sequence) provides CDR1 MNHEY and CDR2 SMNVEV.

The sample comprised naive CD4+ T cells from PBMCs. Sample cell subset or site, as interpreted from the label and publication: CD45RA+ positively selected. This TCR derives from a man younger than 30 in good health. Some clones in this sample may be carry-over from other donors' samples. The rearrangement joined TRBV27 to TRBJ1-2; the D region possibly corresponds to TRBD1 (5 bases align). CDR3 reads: CASSPVEGRNYGYTF. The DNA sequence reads TGTGCCAGCAGTCCGGTGGAGGGGAGGAACTATGGCTACACCTTC.